A single T cell receptor (beta chain) is shown here with its context. The antigen remains unidentified. In germline, CDR1 is MNHNS, CDR2 SASEGT. V was trimmed by 4 bases and J by 0 bases, leaving 13 bases between them. The CDR3 runs 16 residues. These data are taken from a study of a mutant IDH1 vaccine in newly diagnosed glioma. Overall study context: Treated patients were approximately 62% male, roughly 38% female, mean age around 40 years.

Sequenced by immunoSEQ multiplex PCR; TCRdb stores in-frame clones only, minus some. The sample comprises 50,000 to 65,000 clones, less than 65% of which are singletons, and about 5% rests with the top ten. Documented time point: week 47, end of study. With topical imiquimod, each dose of the vaccine consisted of 300 ug of mutant IDH1 20-mer peptide. The chain combines TRBV6-1 with TRBJ1-3; D is unresolved. Sequencing used peripheral blood mononuclear cells (PBMCs), obtained from a glioma patient whose treatment included an IDH1 peptide vaccine. This sequence was found in a man between 40 and 49 years old with glioma. Some clones in this sample may be carry-over from other donors' samples. CDR3: CASSAGPTASGNTIYF. The DNA for the CDR3 is TGTGCCAGCAGTGCAGGTCCCACGGCCTCTGGAAACACCATATATTTT.